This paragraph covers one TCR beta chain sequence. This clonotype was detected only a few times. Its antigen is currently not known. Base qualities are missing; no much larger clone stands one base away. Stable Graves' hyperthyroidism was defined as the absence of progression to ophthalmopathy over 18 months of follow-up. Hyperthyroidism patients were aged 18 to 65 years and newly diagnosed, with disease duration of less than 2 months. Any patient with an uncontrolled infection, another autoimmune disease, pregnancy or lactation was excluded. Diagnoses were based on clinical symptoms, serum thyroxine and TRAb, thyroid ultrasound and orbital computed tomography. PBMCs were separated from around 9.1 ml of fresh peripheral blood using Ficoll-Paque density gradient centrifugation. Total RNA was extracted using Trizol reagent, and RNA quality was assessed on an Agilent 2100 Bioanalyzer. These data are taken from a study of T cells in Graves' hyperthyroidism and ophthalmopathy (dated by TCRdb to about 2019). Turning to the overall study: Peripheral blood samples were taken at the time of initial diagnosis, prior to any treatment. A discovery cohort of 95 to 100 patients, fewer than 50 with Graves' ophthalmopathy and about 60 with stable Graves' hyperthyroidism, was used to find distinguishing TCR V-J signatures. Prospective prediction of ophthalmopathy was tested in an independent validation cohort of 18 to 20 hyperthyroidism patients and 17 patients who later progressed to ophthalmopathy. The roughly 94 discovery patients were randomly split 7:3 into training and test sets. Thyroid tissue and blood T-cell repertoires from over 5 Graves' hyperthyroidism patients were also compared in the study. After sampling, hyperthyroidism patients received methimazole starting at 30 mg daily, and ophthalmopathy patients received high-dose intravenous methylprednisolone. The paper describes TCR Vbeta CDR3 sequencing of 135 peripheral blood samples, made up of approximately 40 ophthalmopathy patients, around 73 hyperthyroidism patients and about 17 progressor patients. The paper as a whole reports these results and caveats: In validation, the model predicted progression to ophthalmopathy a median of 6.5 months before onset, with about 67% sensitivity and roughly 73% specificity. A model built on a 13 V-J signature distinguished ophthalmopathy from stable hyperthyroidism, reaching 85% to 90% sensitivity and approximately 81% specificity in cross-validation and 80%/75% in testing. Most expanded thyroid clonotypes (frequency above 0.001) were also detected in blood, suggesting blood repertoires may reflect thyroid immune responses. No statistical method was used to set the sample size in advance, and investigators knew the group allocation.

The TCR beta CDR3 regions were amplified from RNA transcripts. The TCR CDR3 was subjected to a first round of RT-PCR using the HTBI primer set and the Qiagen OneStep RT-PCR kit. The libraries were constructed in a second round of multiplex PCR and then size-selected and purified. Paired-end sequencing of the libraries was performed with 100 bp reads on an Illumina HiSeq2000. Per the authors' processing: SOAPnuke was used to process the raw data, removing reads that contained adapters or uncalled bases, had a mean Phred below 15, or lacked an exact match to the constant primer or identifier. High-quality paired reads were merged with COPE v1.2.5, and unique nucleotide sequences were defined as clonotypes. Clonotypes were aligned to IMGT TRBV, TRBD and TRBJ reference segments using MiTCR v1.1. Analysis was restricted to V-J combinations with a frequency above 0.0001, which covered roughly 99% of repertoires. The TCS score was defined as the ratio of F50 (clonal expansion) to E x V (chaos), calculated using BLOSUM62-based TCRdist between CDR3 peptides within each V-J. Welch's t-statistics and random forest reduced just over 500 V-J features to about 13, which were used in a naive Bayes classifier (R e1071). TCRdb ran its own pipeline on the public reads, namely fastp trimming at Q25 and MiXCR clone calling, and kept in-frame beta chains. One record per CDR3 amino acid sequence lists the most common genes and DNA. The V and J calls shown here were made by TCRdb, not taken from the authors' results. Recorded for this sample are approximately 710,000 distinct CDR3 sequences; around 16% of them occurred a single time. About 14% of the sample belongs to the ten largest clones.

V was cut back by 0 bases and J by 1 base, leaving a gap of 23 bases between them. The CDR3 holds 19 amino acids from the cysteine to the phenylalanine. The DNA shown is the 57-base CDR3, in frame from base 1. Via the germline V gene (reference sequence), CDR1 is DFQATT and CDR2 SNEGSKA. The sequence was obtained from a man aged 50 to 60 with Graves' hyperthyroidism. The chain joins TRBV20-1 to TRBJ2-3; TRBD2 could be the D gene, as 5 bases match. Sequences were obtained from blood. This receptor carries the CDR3 CSARDHGNARVLGTDTQYF. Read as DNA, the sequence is TGCAGTGCTAGAGACCACGGGAATGCCCGGGTTTTAGGCACAGATACGCAGTATTTT.